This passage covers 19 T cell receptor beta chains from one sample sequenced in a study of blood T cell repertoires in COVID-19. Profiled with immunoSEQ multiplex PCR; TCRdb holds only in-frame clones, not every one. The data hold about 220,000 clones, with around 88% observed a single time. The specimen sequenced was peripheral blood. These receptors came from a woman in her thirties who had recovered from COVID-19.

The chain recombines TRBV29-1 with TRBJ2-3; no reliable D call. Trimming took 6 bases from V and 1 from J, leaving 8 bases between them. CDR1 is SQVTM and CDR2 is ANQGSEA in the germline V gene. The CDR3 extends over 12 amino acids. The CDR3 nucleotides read TGCAGCGTGCAGATCCGCACAGATACGCAGTATTTT. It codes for CSVQIRTDTQYF.

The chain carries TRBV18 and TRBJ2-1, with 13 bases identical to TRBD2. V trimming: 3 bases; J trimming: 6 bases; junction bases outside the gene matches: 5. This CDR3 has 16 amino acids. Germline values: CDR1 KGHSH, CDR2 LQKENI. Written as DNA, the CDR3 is TGTGCCAGCTCACCTCCGACTAGCGGGGGGCCCAATGAGCAGTTCTTC. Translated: CASSPPTSGGPNEQFF.

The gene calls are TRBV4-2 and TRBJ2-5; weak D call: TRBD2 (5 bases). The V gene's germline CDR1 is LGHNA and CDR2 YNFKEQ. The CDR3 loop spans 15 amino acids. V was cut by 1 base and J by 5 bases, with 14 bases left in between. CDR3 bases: TGTGCCAGCAGCCAAGCGGACGGGGAAGCGGAGACCCAGTACTTC. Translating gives CASSQADGEAETQYF.

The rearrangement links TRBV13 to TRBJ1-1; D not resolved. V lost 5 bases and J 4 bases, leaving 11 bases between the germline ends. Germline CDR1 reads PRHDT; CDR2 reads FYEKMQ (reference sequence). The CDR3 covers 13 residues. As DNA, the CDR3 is TGTGCCAGCAGCCGGGATCCTAGCACTGAAGCTTTCTTT. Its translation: CASSRDPSTEAFF. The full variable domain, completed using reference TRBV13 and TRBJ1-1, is AAGVIQSPRHLIKEKRETATLKCYPIPRHDTVYWYQQGPGQDPQFLISFYEKMQSDKGSIPDRFSAQQFSDYHSELNMSSLELGDSALYFCASSRDPSTEAFFGQGTRLTVV.

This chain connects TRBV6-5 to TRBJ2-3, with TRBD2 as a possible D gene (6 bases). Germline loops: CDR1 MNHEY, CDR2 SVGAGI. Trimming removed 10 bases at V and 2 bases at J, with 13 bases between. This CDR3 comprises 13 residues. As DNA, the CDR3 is TGTGCCACCAGGGACTCTCTCACAGATACGCAGTATTTT. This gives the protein CATRDSLTDTQYF.

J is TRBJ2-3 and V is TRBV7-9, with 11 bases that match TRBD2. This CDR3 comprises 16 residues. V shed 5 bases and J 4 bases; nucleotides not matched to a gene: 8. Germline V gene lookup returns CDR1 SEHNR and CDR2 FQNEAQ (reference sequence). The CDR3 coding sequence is TGTGCCAGCAGCCGTACTAGCGGGGGTTTGTCAGATACGCAGTATTTT. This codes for CASSRTSGGLSDTQYF.

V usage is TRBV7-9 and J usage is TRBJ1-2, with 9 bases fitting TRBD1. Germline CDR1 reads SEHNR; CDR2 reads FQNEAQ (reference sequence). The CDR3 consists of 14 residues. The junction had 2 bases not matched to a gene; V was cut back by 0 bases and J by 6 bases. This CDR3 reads CASSLAGTGNGYTF. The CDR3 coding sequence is TGTGCCAGCAGCTTAGCCGGGACAGGGAATGGCTACACCTTC.

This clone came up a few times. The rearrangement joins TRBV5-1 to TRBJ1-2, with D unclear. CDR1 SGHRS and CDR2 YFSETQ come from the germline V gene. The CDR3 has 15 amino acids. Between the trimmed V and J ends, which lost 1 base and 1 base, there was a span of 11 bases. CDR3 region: CASSLNGGSNYGYTF. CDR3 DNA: TGCGCCAGCAGCTTGAATGGAGGGAGTAACTATGGCTACACCTTC.

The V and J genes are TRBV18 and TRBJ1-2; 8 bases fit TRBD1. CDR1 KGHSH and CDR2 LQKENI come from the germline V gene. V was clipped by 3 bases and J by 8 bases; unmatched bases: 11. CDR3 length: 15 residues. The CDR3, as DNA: TGTGCCAGCTCACCTCCGATAGACAGGACAGGGGGCTACACCTTC. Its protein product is CASSPPIDRTGGYTF.

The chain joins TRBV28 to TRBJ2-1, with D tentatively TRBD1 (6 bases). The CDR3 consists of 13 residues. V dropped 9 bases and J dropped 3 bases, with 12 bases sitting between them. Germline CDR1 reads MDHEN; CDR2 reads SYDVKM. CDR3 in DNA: TGTGCCAGTACCGGACAGCTCTACAATGAGCAGTTCTTC. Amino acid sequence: CASTGQLYNEQFF.

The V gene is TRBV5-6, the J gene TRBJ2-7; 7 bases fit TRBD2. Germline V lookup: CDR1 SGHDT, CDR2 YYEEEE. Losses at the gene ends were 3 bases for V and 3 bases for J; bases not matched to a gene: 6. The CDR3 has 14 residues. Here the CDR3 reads CASSSMGGGYEQYF. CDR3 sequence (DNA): TGTGCCAGCAGCTCTATGGGCGGGGGCTACGAGCAGTACTTC.

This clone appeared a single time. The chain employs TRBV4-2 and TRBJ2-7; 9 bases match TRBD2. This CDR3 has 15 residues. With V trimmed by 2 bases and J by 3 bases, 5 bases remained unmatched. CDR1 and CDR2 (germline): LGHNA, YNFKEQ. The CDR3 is CASSQRSGGNYEQYF. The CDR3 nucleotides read TGTGCCAGCAGCCAAAGAAGCGGGGGGAACTACGAGCAGTACTTC.

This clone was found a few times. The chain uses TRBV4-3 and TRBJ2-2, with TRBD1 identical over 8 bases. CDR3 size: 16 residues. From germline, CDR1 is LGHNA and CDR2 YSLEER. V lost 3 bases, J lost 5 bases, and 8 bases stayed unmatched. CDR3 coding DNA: TGCGCCAGCAGCCAGTGGACAGGGACCCATACCGGGGAGCTGTTTTTT. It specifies CASSQWTGTHTGELFF.

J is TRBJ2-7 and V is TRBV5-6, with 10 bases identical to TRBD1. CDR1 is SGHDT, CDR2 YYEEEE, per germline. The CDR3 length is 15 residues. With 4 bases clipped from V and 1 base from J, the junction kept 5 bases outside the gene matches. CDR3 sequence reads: CASSVPGQGSYEQYF. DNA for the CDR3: TGTGCCAGCAGCGTACCGGGACAGGGGTCCTACGAGCAGTACTTC.

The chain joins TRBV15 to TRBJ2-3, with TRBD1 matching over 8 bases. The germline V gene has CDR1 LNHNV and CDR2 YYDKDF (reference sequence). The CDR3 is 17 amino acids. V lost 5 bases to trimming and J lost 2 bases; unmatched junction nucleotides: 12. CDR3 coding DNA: TGTGCCACCAGCCCCCTGTACGGACAGGGTTCCACAGATACGCAGTATTTT. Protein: CATSPLYGQGSTDTQYF. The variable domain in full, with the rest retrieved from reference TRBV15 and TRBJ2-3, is DAMVIQNPRYQVTQFGKPVTLSCSQTLNHNVMYWYQQKSSQAPKLLFHYYDKDFNNEADTPDNFQSRRPNTSFCFLDIRSPGLGDTAMYLCATSPLYGQGSTDTQYFGPGTRLTVL.

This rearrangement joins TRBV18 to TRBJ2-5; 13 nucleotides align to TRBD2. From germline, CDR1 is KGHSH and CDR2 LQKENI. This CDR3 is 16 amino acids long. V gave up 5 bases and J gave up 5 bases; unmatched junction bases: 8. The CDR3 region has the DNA TGTGCCAGCTCAGTCGGACTAGCGGGGGAGAGGGAGACCCAGTACTTC. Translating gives CASSVGLAGERETQYF.

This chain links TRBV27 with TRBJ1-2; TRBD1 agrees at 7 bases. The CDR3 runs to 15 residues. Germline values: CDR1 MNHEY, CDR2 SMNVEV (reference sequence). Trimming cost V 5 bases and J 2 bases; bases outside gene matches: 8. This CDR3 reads CASSLTSGGNYGYTF. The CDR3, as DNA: TGTGCCAGCAGTCTCACCTCAGGGGGAAACTATGGCTACACCTTC.

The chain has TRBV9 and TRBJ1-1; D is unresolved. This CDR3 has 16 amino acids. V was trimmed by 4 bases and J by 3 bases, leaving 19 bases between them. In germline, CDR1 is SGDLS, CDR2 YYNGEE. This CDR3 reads CASSNLGRKADTEAFF. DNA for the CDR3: TGTGCCAGCAGCAACCTCGGGAGGAAGGCGGACACTGAAGCTTTCTTT.

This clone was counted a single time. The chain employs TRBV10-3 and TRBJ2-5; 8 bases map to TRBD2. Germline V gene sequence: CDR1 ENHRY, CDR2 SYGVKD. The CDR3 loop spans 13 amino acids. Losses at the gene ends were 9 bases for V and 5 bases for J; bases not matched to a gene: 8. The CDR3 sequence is CAISGGGQETQYF. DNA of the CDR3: TGTGCCATTTCGGGGGGGGGCCAGGAGACCCAGTACTTC.